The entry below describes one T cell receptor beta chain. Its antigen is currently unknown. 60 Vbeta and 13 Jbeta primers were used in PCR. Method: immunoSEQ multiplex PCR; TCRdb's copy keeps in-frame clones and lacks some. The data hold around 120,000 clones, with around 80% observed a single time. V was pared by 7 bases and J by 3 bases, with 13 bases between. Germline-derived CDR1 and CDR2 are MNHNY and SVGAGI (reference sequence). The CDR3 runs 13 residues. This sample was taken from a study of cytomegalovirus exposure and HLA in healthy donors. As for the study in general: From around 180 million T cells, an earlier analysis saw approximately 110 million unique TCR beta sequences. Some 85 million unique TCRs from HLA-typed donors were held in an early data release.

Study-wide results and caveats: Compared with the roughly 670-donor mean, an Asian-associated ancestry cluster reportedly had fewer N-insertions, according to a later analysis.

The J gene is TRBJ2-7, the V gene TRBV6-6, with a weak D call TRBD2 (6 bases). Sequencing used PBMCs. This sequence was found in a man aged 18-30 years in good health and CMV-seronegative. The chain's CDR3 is CASNARSGYEQYF. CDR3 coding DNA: TGTGCCAGCAATGCGCGTAGCGGCTACGAGCAGTACTTC.